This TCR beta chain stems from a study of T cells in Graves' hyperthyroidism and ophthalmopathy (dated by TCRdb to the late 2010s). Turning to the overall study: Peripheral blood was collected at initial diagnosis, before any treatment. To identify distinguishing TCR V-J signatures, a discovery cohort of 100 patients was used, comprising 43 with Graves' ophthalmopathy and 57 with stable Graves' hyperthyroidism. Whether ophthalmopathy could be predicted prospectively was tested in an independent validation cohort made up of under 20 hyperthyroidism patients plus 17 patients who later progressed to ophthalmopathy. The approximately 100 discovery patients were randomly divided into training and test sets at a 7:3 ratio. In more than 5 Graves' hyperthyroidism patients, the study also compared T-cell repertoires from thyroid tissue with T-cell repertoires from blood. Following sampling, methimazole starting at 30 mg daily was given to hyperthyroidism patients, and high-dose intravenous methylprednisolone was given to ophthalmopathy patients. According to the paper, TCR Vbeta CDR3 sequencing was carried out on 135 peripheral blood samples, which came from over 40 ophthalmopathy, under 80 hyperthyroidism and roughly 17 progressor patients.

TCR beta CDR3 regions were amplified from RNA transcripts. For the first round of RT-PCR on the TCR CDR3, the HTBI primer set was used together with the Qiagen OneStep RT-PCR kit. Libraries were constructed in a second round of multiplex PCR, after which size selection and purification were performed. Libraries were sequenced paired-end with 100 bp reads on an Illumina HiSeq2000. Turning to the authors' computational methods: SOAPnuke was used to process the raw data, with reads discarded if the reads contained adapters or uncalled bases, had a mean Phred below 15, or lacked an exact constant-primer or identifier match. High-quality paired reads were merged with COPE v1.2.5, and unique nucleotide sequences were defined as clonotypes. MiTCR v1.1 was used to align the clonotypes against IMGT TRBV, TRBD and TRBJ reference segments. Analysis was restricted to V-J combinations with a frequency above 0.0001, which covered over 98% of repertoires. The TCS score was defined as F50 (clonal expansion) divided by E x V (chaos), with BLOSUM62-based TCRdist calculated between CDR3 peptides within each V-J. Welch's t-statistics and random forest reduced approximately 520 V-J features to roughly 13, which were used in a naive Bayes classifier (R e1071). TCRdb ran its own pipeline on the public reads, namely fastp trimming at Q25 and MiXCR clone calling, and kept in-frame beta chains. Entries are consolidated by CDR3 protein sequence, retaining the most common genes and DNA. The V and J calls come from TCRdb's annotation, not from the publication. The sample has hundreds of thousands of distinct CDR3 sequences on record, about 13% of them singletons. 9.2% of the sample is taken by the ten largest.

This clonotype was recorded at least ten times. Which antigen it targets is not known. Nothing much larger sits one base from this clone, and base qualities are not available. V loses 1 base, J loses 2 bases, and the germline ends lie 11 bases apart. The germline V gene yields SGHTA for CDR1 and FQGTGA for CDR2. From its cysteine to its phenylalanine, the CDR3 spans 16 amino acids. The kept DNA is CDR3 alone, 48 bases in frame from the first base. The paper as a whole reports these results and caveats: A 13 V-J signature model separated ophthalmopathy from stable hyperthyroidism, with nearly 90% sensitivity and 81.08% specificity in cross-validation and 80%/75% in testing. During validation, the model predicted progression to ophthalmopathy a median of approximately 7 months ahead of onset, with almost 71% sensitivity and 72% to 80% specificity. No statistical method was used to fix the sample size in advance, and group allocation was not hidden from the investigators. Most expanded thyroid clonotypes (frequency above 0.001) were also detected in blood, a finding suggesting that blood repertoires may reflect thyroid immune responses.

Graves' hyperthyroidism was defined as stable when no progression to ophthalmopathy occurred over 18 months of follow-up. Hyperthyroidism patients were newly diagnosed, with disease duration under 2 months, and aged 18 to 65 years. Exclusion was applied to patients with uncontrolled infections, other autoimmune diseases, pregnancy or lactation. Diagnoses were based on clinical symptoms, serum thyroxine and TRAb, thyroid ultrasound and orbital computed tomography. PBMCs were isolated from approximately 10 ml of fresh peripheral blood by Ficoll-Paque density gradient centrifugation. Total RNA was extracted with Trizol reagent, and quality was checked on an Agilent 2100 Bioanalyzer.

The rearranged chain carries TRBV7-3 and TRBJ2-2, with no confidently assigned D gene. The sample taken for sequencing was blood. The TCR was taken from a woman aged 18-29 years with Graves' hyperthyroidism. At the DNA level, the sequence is TGTGCCAGCAGCTTAAAAACGGCAGGAAACACCGGGGAGCTGTTTTTT. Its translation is CASSLKTAGNTGELFF.